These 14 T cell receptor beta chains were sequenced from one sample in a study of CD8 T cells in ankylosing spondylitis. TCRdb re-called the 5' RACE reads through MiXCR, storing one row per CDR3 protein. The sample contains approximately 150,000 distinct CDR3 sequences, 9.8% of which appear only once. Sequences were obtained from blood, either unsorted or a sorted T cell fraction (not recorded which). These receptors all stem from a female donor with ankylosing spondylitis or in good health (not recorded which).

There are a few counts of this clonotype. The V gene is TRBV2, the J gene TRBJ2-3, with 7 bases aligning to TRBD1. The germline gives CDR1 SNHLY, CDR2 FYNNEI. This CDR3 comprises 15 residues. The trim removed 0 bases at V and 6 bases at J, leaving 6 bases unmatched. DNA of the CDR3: TGTGCCAGCAGTGAAGCGCAGGGGGTGTTGGATACGCAGTATTTT. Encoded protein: CASSEAQGVLDTQYF. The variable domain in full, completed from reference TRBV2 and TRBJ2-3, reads EPEVTQTPSHQVTQMGQEVILRCVPISNHLYFYWYRQILGQKVEFLVSFYNNEISEKSEIFDDQFSVERPDGSNFTLKIRSTKLEDSAMYFCASSEAQGVLDTQYFGPGTRLTVL.

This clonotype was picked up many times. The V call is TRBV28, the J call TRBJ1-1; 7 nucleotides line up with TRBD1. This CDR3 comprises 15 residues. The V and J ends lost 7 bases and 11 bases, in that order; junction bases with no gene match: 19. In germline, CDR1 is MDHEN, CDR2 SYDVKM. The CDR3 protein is CASKDFTRDSLEAFF. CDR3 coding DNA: TGTGCCAGCAAAGACTTCACTAGGGACAGTTTGGAGGCTTTCTTT.

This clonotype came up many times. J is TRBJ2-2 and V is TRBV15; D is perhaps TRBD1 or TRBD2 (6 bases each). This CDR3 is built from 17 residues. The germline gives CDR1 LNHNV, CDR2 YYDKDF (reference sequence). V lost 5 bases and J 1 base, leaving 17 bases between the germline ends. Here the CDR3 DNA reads TGTGCCACCAGCCTCAATCCGGGGGCTAGGAACACCGGGGAGCTGTTTTTT. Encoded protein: CATSLNPGARNTGELFF.

The CDR3 DNA is TGTGCCAGCAGTTCGAACTGCGGGGAGCTGTTTTTT. It specifies CASSSNCGELFF. V usage is TRBV11-3 and J usage is TRBJ2-2; D is unclear. In germline, CDR1 is SGHNT, CDR2 YENEEA. With 6 bases removed from V and 7 bases from J, the gap between germline ends came to 9 bases. The CDR3 is 12 amino acids.

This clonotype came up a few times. The CDR3: CASILTGGGVGYEQYF. CDR3 bases: TGTGCCAGCATTCTGACAGGGGGGGGTGTCGGCTACGAGCAGTACTTC. This chain connects TRBV27 to TRBJ2-7; 9 bases agree with TRBD1. Germline CDR1 and CDR2: MNHEY and SMNVEV (reference sequence). V trimming: 7 bases; J trimming: 3 bases; junction bases outside the gene matches: 13. This CDR3 contains 16 residues.

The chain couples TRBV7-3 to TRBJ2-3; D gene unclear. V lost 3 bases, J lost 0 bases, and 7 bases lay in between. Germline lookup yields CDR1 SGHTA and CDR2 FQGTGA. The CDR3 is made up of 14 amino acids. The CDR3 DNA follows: TGTGCCAGCAGCTTCCATCCTAGCACAGATACGCAGTATTTT. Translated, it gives CASSFHPSTDTQYF.

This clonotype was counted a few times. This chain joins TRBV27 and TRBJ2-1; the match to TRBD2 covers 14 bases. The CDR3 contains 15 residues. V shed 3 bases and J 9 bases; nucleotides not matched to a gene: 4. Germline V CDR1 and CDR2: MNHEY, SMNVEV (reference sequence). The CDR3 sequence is CASSLFGTSGGEQFF. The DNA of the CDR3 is TGTGCCAGCAGTTTGTTCGGGACTAGCGGGGGTGAGCAGTTCTTC.

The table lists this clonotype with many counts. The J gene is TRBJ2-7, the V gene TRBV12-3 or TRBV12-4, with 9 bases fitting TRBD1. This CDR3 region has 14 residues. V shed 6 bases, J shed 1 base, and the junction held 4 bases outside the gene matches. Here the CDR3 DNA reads TGTGCCAGCAGCCCCGGGACAGGGTCCTACGAGCAGTACTTC. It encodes CASSPGTGSYEQYF.

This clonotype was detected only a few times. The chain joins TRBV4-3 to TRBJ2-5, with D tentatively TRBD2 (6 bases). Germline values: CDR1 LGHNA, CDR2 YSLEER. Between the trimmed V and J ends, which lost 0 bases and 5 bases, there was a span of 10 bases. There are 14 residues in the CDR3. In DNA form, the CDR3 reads TGCGCCAGCAGCCAAGATGGAGGGGACGAGACCCAGTACTTC. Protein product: CASSQDGGDETQYF.

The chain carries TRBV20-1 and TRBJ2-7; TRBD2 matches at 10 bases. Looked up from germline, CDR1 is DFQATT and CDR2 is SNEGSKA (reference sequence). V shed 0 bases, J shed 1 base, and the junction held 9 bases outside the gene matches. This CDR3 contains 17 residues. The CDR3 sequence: CSARDSLTSGTSYEQYF. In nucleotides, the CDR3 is TGCAGTGCTAGAGATTCATTAACTAGCGGGACTTCCTACGAGCAGTACTTC.

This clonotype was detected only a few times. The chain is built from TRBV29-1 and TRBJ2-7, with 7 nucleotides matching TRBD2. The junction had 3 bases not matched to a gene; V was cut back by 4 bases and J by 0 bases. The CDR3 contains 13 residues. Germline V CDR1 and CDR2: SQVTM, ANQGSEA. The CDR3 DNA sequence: TGCAGCGTTGTAGGCGGGAGCTCCTACGAGCAGTACTTC. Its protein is CSVVGGSSYEQYF.

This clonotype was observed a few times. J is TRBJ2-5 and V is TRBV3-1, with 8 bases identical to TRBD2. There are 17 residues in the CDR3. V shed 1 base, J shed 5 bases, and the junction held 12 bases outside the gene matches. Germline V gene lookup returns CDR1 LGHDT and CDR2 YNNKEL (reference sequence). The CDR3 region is CASSQVGNPGLEETQYF. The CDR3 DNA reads TGTGCCAGCAGCCAAGTTGGTAATCCGGGACTAGAGGAGACCCAGTACTTC.

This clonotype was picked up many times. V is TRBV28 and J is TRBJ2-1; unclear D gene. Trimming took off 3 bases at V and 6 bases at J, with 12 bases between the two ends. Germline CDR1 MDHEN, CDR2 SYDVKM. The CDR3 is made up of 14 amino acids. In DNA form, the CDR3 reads TGTGCCAGCAGTTTGGGAAGAAGTCCCAATGAGCAGTTCTTC. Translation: CASSLGRSPNEQFF.

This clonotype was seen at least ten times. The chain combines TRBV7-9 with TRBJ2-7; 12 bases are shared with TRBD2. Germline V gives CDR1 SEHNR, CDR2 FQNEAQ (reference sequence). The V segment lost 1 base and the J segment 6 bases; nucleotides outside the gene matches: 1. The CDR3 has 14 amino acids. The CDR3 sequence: CASSLGLAGAEQYF. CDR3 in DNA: TGTGCCAGCAGCTTAGGACTAGCGGGAGCCGAGCAGTACTTC.